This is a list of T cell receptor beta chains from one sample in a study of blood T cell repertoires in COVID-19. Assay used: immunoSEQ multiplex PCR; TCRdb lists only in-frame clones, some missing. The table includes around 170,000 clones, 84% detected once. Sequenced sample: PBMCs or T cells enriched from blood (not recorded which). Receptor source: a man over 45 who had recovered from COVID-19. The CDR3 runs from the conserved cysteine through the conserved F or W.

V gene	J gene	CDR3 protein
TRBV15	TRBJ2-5	CATSSPLGGGETQYF
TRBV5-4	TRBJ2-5	CASSGTGLQETQYF
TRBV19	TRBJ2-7	CASSISASPNEQYF
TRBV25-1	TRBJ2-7	CASSTYGSYEQYF
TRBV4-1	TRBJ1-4	CASLRPGQGPFKLFF
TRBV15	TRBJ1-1	CATSSTGQPFAEAFF
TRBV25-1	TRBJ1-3	CASSESGRLSGNTIYF
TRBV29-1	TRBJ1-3	CSVVNAGDGNTIYF
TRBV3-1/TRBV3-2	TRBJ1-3	CASSPPPGFRYF
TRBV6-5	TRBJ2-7	CASSYSSALGEQYF
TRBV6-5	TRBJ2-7	CASSRDRSYEQYF
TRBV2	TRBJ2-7	CASAPGQAREQYF
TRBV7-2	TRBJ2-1	CASSSTGTSLFF
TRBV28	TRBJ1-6	CASSSGTGRHSPLHF
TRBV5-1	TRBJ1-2	CASSPEGTGDYGYTF
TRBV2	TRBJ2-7	CASSEWQGADEQYF
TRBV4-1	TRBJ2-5	CASSQLAGGLETQYF
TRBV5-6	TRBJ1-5	CASSSERTGNNQPQHF
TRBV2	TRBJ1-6	CASSLGQSSYNSPLHF
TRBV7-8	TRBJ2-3	CASSLRTGWDTDTQYF
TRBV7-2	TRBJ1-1	CASSSRGGASTEAFF
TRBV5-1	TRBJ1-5	CASSLEGTGSNQPQHF
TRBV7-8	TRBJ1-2	CASSLYRGVGYTF